A selection of T cell receptor beta chains follows, all from one sample in a study of cytomegalovirus exposure and HLA in healthy donors. Produced via immunoSEQ multiplex PCR; TCRdb's table is partial and in-frame only. The repertoire holds 180,000 or so clones, with about nine tenths as singletons. The source material was PBMCs. The receptors stem from a man aged 25-40 years in good health and CMV-seropositive. Both conserved end residues are part of each CDR3. Fields, in order: V gene, D gene, J gene, CDR3 DNA, CDR3 protein. D genes are given only for firm matches.

TRBV7-9	NA	TRBJ2-2	TGTGCCAGCAGACTAGACAGTGTAGACACCGGGGAGCTGTTTTTT	CASRLDSVDTGELFF
TRBV28	NA	TRBJ2-3	TGTGCCAGCAGTTTAAGGGTGGAGGGTACAGATACGCAGTATTTT	CASSLRVEGTDTQYF
TRBV6-5	NA	TRBJ2-2	TGTGCCAGCAAGCGGGGACAGAACACCGGGGAGCTGTTTTTT	CASKRGQNTGELFF
TRBV19	TRBD1	TRBJ2-7	TGTGCCAGTACCATGGGGACAGGTGACTACGAGCAGTACTTC	CASTMGTGDYEQYF
TRBV2	NA	TRBJ2-2	TGTGCCAGCAGTCCGGAGACAGCGGCAATCGGGGAGCTGTTTTTT	CASSPETAAIGELFF
TRBV27	NA	TRBJ1-6	TGTGCCAGCAGTTTACGAGGGGCCCTATATTCACCCCTCCACTTT	CASSLRGALYSPLHF
TRBV2	NA	TRBJ2-3	TGTGCCAGCAGTGGTCAAAGGGCGCGCACAGATACGCAGTATTTT	CASSGQRARTDTQYF
TRBV7-9	NA	TRBJ2-1	TGTGCCAGCAGCCTATCTTCTACAGGTGAGCAGTTCTTC	CASSLSSTGEQFF
TRBV9	NA	TRBJ1-2	TGTGCCAGCAGCGTAGACGAGGGCGTCTATGGCTACACCTTC	CASSVDEGVYGYTF
TRBV2	TRBD1	TRBJ1-1	TGTGCCAGCAGTGAAATAGTTGGTATGAGACAGGGAAAGGCTGAAGCTTTCTTT	CASSEIVGMRQGKAEAFF